This TCR beta chain was observed in a study of T-cell reconstitution after alpha-beta-depleted transplantation in children (dated by TCRdb to 2015 to 2016). In the study overall: The study quantitatively tracked T-cell immune reconstitution after TCRalphabeta/CD19-depleted allogeneic hematopoietic cell transplantation in children using TCR repertoire profiling. What the work shows at the level of the full study, not this receptor alone: Over the following months the frequencies of hyperexpanded clones went down, and after one year T-cell counts and TCRbeta diversity were mostly credited to newly produced T cells. The high TCRbeta diversity at day 60 in some patients was ascribed to recipient T cells and intrathymic progenitors that had survived conditioning. Apparently early alphabetaT-cell count recovery about two months after transplant reportedly relied on only several hundred rapidly expanded clones derived from non-depleted graft cells.

Library prep was done by PCR. Data came from an Illumina HiSeq 2500. TCR libraries were prepared with molecular barcoding, using unique molecular identifiers to normalize TCRbeta repertoire quantification. The public reads were run again by TCRdb, first through fastp at Q25 and then through MiXCR, and only productive beta chains were kept. All rows with the same CDR3 protein become a single entry with the most common DNA and genes. This sample is represented by 250,000 to 400,000 distinct CDR3 sequences; about a quarter of them were singletons. Approximately 11% of the sample goes to the ten largest clones. Ten or more counts support this clonotype. The specificity of this receptor is unknown. Qualities for individual bases were not recorded, and no much larger clone is one base off. The meaning of the sample's treatment or condition label: allogeneic hematopoietic cell transplantation with graft depleted of TCRalphabeta T cells and CD19 B cells. TCRalphabeta/CD19-depleted allogeneic hematopoietic cell grafts were given to the transplant recipients, all of whom were children.

The CDR1 and CDR2 encoded by the germline V gene are MGHRA and YSYEKL. Germline trimming amounts to 1 base on V and 4 bases on J, with 4 as the count of junction bases outside the gene matches. The CDR3 holds 16 amino acids from the cysteine to the phenylalanine. Here the CDR3 DNA is all that survives: 48 bases in frame from base 1. The source is a male patient younger than 18 who had a stem cell transplant for acute lymphoblastic leukemia, so the T cells may come from the graft donor. Source: PBMCs, mostly from graft donor cells, taken 180 days after TCRalphabeta/CD19-depleted stem cell transplant. In this chain, TRBV4-1 is recombined with TRBJ2-1, with 10 junctional bases fitting TRBD2. The DNA is as follows: TGCGCCAGCAGCCAAGTAGAACTAGCGGGATACAATGAGCAGTTCTTC. Its translation is CASSQVELAGYNEQFF.